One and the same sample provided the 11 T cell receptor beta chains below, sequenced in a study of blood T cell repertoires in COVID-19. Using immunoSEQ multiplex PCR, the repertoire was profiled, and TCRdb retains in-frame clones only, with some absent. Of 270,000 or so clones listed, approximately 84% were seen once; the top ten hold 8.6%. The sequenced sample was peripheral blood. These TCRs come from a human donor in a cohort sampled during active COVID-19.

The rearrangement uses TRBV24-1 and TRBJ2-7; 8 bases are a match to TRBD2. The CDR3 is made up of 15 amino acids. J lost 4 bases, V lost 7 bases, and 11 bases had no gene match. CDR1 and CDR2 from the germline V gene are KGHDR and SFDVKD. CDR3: CATSPTGGIPYEQYF. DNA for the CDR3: TGTGCCACCAGCCCGACGGGGGGGATACCTTACGAGCAGTACTTC.

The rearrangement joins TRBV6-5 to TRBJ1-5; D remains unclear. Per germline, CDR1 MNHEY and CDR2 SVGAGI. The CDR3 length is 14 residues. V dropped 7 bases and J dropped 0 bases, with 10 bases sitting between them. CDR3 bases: TGTGCCAGCAACGGAGTAATTAGCAATCAGCCCCAGCATTTT. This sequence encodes CASNGVISNQPQHF.

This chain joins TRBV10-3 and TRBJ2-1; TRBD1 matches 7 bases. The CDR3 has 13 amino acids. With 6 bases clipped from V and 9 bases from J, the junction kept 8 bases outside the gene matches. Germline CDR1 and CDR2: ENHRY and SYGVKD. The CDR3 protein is CAIRDTGVVEQFF. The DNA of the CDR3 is TGTGCCATCAGGGACACAGGGGTGGTTGAGCAGTTCTTC.

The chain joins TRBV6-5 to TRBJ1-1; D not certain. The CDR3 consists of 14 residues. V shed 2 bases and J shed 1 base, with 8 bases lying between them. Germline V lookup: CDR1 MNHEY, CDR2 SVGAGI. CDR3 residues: CASSYQAENTEAFF. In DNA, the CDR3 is TGTGCCAGCAGTTACCAGGCCGAGAACACTGAAGCTTTCTTT.

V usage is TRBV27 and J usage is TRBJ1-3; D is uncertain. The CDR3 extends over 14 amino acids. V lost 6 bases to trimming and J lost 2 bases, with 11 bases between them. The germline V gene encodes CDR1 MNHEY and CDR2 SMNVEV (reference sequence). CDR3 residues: CASRNSGPGNTIYF. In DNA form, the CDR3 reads TGTGCCAGCAGGAATTCGGGTCCTGGAAACACCATATATTTT.

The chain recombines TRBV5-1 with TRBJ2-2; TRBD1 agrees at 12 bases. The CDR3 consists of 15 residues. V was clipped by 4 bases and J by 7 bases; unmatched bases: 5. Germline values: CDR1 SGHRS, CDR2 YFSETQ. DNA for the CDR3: TGCGCCAGCAGCCGGGGACAGGGGGCTGGCGGGGAGCTGTTTTTT. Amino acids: CASSRGQGAGGELFF.

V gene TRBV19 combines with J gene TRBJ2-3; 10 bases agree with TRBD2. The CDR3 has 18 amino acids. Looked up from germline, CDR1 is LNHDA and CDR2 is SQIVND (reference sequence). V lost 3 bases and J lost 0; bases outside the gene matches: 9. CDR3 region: CASSMRVAGGASTDTQYF. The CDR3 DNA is TGTGCCAGTAGTATGAGGGTAGCGGGGGGCGCGAGCACAGATACGCAGTATTTT. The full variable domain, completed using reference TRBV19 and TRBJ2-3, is DGGITQSPKYLFRKEGQNVTLSCEQNLNHDAMYWYRQDPGQGLRLIYYSQIVNDFQKGDIAEGYSVSREKKESFPLTVTSAQKNPTAFYLCASSMRVAGGASTDTQYFGPGTRLTVL.

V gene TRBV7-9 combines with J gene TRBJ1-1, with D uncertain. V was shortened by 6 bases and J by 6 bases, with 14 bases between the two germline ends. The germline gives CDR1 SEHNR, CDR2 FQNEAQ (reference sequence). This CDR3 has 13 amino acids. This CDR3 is CASRSREFPEAFF. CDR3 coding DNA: TGTGCCAGCAGAAGTAGGGAGTTCCCTGAAGCTTTCTTT. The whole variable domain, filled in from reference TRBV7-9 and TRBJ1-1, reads DTGVSQNPRHKITKRGQNVTFRCDPISEHNRLYWYRQTLGQGPEFLTYFQNEAQLEKSRLLSDRFSAERPKGSFSTLEIQRTEQGDSAMYLCASRSREFPEAFFGQGTRLTVV.

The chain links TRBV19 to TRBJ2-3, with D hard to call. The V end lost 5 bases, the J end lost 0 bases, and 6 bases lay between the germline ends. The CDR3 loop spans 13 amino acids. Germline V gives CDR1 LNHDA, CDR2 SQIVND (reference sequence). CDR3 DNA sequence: TGTGCCAGTAGTCCCGGTAGCACAGATACGCAGTATTTT. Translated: CASSPGSTDTQYF.

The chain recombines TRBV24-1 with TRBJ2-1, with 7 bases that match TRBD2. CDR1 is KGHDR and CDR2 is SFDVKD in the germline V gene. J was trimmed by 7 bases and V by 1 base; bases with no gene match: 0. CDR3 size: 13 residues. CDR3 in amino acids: CATSDLLANEQFF. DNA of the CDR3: TGTGCCACCAGTGATTTACTAGCGAATGAGCAGTTCTTC.

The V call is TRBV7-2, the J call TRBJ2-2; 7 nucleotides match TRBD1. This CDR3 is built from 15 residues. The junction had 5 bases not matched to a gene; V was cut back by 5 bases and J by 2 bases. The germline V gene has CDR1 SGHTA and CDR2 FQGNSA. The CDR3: CASSQQGRNTGELFF. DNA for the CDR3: TGTGCCAGCAGCCAACAGGGGCGAAACACCGGGGAGCTGTTTTTT.